This T cell receptor beta chain was recorded in a study of cytomegalovirus exposure and HLA in healthy donors. The PCR used 60 Vbeta and 13 Jbeta primers. Clones were sequenced by immunoSEQ multiplex PCR, and TCRdb holds only the in-frame ones, with some missing. The sample gives more than 200,000 clones, more than 60% of which show up once; around 0.2% is in the top ten. General study results and limits: Relative to equally common others, HLA-associated TCR beta chains showed greater clonal expansion in a later analysis. Diagnosis of cytomegalovirus status made by the classifier reportedly showed high specificity and sensitivity. Among donors in an Asian-associated ancestry cluster, a later analysis reportedly found fewer N-insertions than the roughly 610-donor mean.

Germline V gene sequence: CDR1 SGHRS, CDR2 YFSETQ. CDR3 length: 13 residues. Trimming took off 0 bases at V and 8 bases at J, with 10 bases between the two ends. Notes on this clone: The antigen is unknown.

This clonotype was sampled from a girl under 10 years old in good health and CMV-seronegative. The specimen was PBMCs. The gene calls are TRBV5-1 and TRBJ2-3; TRBD2 is a possible D gene (5 bases). CDR3 sequence reads: CASSLASAGTQYF. DNA of the CDR3: TGCGCCAGCAGCTTGGCCTCGGCGGGTACGCAGTATTTT.